One and the same sample provided the 4 T cell receptor beta chains below, sequenced in a study of technical replicates of blood from four donors. TCRdb's table, derived via immunoSEQ multiplex PCR, lists solely in-frame clones and lacks some. Among about 72,000 clones listed, about 90% were seen once. The sequenced sample was T cells isolated from PBMCs. Receptor source: a human donor in good health.

V usage is TRBV10-2 and J usage is TRBJ2-7, with TRBD1 identical over 7 bases. CDR1 and CDR2 (germline): WSHSY, SAAADI. The trim removed 8 bases at V and 6 bases at J, leaving 13 bases unmatched. CDR3 length: 14 amino acids. The CDR3, as DNA: TGCGCCAGCGGATCCCGGGACAGAGGCCTCGAGCAGTACTTC. It specifies CASGSRDRGLEQYF.

The chain joins TRBV2 to TRBJ2-1; 12 bases are a match to TRBD2. The CDR3 has 12 amino acids. J gave up 13 bases and V 8 bases, and 6 bases lay outside the gene matches. CDR1 and CDR2 (germline): SNHLY, FYNNEI. CDR3 DNA sequence: TGTGCCAGCGGGTCTAGCGGGGGGGGACAGTTCTTC. It is translated as CASGSSGGGQFF.

This chain uses TRBV19 with TRBJ1-1; a weak D match, TRBD1 (6 bases). The CDR3 consists of 10 residues. V lost 11 bases, J lost 8 bases, and 12 bases lay in between. Germline CDR1 LNHDA, CDR2 SQIVND (reference sequence). In DNA, the CDR3 is TGTGCCGGGGGGGACATGGAAGCTTTCTTT. This codes for CAGGDMEAFF.

This sequence joins TRBV2 and TRBJ1-2, with D unresolved. The CDR3 is made up of 11 amino acids. V was cut by 10 bases and J by 4 bases, with 10 bases left in between. Per the germline V gene, CDR1 is SNHLY and CDR2 is FYNNEI. CDR3 region: CAIPRIYGYTF. CDR3 DNA sequence: TGTGCCATCCCCCGTATCTATGGCTACACCTTC. The variable domain in full, completed from reference TRBV2 and TRBJ1-2, reads EPEVTQTPSHQVTQMGQEVILRCVPISNHLYFYWYRQILGQKVEFLVSFYNNEISEKSEIFDDQFSVERPDGSNFTLKIRSTKLEDSAMYFCAIPRIYGYTFGSGTRLTVV.